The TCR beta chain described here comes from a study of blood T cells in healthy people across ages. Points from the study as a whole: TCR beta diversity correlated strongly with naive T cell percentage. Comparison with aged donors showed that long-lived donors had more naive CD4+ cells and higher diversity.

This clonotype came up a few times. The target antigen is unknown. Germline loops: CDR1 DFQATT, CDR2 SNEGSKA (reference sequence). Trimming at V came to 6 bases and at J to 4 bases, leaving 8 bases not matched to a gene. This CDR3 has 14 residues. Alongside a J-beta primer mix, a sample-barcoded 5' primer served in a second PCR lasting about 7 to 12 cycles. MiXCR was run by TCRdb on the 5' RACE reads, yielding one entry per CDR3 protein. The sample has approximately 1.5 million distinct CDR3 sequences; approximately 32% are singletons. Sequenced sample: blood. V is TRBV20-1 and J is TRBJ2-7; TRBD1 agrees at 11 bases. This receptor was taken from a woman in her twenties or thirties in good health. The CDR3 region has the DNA TGCAGTGCCGGTGGGACAGGGGGGATATACGAGCAGTACTTC. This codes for CSAGGTGGIYEQYF.